Reported below is one T cell receptor (beta chain). Its antigen is still unknown. The assay was immunoSEQ multiplex PCR, and TCRdb's table has in-frame clones only and misses some. The table includes 100,000 or so clones, roughly nine tenths detected once. The germline CDR1 and CDR2 sequences are MNHNS and SASEGT. This CDR3 spans 16 amino acids. Germline trimming cut 2 bases from V and 7 bases from J; bases unmatched to any gene: 12. The sample is drawn from a study of cytomegalovirus exposure and HLA in healthy donors. Study-wide points: Both high specificity and high sensitivity reportedly marked the classifier's diagnosis of cytomegalovirus status.

This chain links TRBV6-1 with TRBJ2-7, with 9 bases fitting TRBD2. The sequence was collected from a woman in her thirties in good health and CMV-seronegative. Specimen: PBMCs. CDR3 loop: CASSEPGEPSGIEQYF. The CDR3 DNA reads as TGTGCCAGCAGTGAACCGGGAGAGCCTAGCGGGATAGAGCAGTACTTC.